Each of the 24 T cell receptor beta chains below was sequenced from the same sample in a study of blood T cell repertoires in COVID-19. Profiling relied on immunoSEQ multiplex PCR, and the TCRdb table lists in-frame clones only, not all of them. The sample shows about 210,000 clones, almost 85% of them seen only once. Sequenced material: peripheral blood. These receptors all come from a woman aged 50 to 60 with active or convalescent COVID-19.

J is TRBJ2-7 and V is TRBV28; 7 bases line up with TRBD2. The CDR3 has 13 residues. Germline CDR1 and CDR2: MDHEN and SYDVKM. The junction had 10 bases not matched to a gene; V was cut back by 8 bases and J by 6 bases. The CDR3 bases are TGTGCCAGCCGAAGCGGGAAGGCTTCCGAGCAGTACTTC. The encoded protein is CASRSGKASEQYF.

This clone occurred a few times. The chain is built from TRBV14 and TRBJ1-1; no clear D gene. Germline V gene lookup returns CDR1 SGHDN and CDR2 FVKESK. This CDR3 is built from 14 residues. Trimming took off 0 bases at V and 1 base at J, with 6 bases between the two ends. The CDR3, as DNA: TGTGCCAGCAGCCAAGAAGTTAGGAACACTGAAGCTTTCTTT. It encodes CASSQEVRNTEAFF.

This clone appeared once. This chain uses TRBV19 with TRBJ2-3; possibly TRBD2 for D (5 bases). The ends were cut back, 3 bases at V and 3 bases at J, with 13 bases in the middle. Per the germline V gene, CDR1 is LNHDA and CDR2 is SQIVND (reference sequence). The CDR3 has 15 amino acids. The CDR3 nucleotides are TGTGCCAGTAGTATCCTGAGCGGAGATACAGATACGCAGTATTTT. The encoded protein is CASSILSGDTDTQYF. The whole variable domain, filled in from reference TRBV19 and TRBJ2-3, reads DGGITQSPKYLFRKEGQNVTLSCEQNLNHDAMYWYRQDPGQGLRLIYYSQIVNDFQKGDIAEGYSVSREKKESFPLTVTSAQKNPTAFYLCASSILSGDTDTQYFGPGTRLTVL.

CDR3 sequence: CASSPPGQGGQPQHF. As DNA, the CDR3 is TGTGCCAGCTCACCGCCGGGACAGGGTGGTCAGCCCCAGCATTTT. The chain employs TRBV18 and TRBJ1-5; TRBD1 agrees at 9 bases. V trimming: 3 bases; J trimming: 6 bases; junction bases outside the gene matches: 6. The V gene's germline CDR1 is KGHSH and CDR2 LQKENI. This CDR3 is built from 15 residues.

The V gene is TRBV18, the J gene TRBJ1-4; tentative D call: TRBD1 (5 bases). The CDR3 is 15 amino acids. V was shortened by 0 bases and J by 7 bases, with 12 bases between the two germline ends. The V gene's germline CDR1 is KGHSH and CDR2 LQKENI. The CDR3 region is CASSPPAQGGEKLFF. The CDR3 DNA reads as TGTGCCAGCTCACCACCAGCCCAGGGTGGTGAAAAACTGTTTTTT.

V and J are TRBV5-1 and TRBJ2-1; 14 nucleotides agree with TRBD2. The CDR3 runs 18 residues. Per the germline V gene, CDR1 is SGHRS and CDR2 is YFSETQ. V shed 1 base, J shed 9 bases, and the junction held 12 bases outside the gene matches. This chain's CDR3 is CASSLLAGLAGGKGEQFF. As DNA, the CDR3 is TGCGCCAGCAGCTTGCTAGCAGGACTAGCGGGAGGAAAGGGTGAGCAGTTCTTC. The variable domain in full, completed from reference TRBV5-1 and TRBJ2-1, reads KAGVTQTPRYLIKTRGQQVTLSCSPISGHRSVSWYQQTPGQGLQFLFEYFSETQRNKGNFPGRFSGRQFSNSRSEMNVSTLELGDSALYLCASSLLAGLAGGKGEQFFGPGTRLTVL.

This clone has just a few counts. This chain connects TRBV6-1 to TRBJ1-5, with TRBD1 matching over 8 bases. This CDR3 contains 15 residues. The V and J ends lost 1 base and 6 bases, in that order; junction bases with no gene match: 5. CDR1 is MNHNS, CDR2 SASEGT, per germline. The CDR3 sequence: CASSEGTGGGQPQHF. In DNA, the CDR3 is TGTGCCAGCAGTGAAGGAACAGGGGGGGGTCAGCCCCAGCATTTT.

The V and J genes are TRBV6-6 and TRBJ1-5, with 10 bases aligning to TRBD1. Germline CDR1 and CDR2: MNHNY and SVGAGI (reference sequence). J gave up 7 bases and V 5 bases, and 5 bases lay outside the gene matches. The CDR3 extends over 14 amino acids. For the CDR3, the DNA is TGTGCCAGCAGTCGTCCGGGACAGGGGCAGCCCCAGCATTTT. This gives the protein CASSRPGQGQPQHF.

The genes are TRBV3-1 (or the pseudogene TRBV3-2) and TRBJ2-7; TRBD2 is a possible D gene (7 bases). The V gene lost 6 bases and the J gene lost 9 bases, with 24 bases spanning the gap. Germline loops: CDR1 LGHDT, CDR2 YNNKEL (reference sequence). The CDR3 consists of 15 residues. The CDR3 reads CASSPRGRESFGQYF. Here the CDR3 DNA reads TGTGCCAGCAGTCCCCGGGGGCGGGAGTCTTTCGGGCAGTACTTC.

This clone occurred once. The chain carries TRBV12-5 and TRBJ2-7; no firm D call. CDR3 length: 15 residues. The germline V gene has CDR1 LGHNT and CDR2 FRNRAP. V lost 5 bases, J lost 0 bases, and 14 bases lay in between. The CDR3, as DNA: TGTGCTAGTGGTCGCCCAGAAGGCGGCTCCTACGAGCAGTACTTC. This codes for CASGRPEGGSYEQYF.

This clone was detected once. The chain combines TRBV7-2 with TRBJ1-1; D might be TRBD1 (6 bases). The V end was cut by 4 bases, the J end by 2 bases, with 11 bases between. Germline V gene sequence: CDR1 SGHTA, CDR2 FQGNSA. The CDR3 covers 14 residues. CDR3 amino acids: CASSSRRGNTEAFF. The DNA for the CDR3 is TGTGCCAGCAGCTCCCGCAGGGGTAACACTGAAGCTTTCTTT.

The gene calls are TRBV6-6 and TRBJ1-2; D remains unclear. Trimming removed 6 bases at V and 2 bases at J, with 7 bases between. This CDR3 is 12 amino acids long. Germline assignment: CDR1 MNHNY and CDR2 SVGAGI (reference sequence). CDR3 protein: CASSQANYGYTF. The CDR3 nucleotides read TGTGCCAGCAGCCAGGCCAACTATGGCTACACCTTC.

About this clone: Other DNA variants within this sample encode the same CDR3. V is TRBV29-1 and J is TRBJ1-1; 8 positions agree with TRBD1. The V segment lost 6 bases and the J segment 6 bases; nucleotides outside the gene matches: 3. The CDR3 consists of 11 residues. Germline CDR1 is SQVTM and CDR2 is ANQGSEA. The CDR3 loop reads CSVSQGAEAFF. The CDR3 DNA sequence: TGCAGCGTATCACAGGGGGCTGAAGCTTTCTTT.

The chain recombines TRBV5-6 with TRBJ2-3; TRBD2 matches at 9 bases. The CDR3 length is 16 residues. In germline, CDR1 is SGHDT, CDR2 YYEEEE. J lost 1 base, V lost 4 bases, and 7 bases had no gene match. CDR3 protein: CASSLNIAGGTDTQYF. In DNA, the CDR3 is TGTGCCAGCAGCCTCAACATAGCGGGAGGCACAGATACGCAGTATTTT. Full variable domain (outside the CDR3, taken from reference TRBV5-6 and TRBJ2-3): DAGVTQSPTHLIKTRGQQVTLRCSPKSGHDTVSWYQQALGQGPQFIFQYYEEEERQRGNFPDRFSGHQFPNYSSELNVNALLLGDSALYLCASSLNIAGGTDTQYFGPGTRLTVL.

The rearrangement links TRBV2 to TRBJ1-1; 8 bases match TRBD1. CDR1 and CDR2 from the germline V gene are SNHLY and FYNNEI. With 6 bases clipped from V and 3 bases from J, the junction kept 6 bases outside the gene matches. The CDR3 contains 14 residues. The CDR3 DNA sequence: TGTGCCAGCAGGCCGACAGGGGTCCACACTGAAGCTTTCTTT. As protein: CASRPTGVHTEAFF.

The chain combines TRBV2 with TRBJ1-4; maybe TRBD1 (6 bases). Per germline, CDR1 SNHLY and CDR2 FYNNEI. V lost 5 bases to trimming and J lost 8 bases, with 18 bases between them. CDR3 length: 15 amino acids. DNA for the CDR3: TGTGCCAGCAGTCCCCTGGACAGTTATGGGGAAAAACTGTTTTTT. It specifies CASSPLDSYGEKLFF.

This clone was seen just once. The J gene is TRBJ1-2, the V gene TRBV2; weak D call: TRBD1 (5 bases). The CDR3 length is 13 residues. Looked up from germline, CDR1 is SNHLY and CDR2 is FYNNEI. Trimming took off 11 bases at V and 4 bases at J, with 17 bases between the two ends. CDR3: CASKAGIGYGYTF. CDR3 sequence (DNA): TGTGCCTCCAAGGCAGGGATAGGCTATGGCTACACCTTC.

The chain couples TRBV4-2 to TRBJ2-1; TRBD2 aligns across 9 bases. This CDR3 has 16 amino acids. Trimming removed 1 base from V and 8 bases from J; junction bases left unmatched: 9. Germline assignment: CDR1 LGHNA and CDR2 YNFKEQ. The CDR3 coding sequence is TGTGCCAGCAGCCAAGTATTGTTGGCGGGGGGGCATGAGCAGTTCTTC. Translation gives CASSQVLLAGGHEQFF.

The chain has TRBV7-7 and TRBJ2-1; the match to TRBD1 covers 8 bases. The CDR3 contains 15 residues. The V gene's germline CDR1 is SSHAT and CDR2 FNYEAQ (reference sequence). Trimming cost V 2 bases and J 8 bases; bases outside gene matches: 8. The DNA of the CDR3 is TGTGCCAGCAGCTTAAGCCGGACAGGGCTAGATGAGCAGTTCTTC. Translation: CASSLSRTGLDEQFF.

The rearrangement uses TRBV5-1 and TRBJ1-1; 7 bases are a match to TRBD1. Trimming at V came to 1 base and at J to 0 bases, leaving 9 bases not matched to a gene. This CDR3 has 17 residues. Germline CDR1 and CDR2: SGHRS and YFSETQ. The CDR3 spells CASSLRPGGAMNTEAFF. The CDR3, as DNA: TGCGCCAGCAGCTTGCGGCCAGGGGGTGCAATGAACACTGAAGCTTTCTTT. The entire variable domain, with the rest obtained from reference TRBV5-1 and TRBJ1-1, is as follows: KAGVTQTPRYLIKTRGQQVTLSCSPISGHRSVSWYQQTPGQGLQFLFEYFSETQRNKGNFPGRFSGRQFSNSRSEMNVSTLELGDSALYLCASSLRPGGAMNTEAFFGQGTRLTVV.

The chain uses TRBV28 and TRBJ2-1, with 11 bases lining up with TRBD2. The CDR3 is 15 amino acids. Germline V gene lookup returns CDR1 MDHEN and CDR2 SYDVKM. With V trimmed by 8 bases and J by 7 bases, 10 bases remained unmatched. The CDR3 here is CASVSGGGNGNEQFF. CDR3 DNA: TGTGCCAGCGTTAGCGGGGGGGGGAATGGGAATGAGCAGTTCTTC.

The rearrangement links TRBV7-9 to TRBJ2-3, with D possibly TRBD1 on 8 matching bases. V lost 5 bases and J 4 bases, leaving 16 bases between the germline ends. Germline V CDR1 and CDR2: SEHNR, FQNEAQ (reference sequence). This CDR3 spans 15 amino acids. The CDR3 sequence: CASSITGGGPDTQYF. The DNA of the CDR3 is TGTGCCAGCAGCATTACAGGGGGGGGACCAGATACGCAGTATTTT. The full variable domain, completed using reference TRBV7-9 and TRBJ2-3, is DTGVSQNPRHKITKRGQNVTFRCDPISEHNRLYWYRQTLGQGPEFLTYFQNEAQLEKSRLLSDRFSAERPKGSFSTLEIQRTEQGDSAMYLCASSITGGGPDTQYFGPGTRLTVL.

DNA of the CDR3: TGTGCCAGCAGCCAATTCTCCACCGGGGAGCTGTTTTTT. It codes for CASSQFSTGELFF. The genes are TRBV3-1 (or the pseudogene TRBV3-2) and TRBJ2-2, with unresolved D. The germline gives CDR1 LGHDT, CDR2 YNNKEL (reference sequence). This CDR3 is 13 amino acids long. V shed 2 bases and J shed 4 bases, with 5 bases lying between them.

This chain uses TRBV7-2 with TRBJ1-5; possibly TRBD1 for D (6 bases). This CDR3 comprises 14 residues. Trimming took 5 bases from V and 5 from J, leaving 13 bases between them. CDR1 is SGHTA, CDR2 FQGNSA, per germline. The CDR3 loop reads CASSPRDTYQPQHF. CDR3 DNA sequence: TGTGCCAGCAGCCCCCGGGACACCTATCAGCCCCAGCATTTT.